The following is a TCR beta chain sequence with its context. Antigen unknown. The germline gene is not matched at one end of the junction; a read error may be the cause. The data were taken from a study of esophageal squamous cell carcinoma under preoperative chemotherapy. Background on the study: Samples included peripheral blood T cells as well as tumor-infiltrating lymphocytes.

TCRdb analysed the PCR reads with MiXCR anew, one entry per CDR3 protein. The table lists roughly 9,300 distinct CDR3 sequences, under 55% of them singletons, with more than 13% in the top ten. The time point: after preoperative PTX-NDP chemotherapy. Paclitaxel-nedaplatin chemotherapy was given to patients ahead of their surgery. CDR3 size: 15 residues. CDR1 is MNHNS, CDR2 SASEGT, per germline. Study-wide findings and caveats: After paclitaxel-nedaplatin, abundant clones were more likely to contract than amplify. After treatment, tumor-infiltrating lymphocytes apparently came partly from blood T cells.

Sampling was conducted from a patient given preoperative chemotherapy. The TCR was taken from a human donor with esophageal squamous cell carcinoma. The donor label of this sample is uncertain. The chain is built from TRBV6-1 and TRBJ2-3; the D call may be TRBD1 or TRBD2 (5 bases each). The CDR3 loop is CASSEPGTNTETQYF. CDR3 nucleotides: TGTGCCAGCAGTGAACCAGGGACGAACACAGAGACGCAGTATTTT.